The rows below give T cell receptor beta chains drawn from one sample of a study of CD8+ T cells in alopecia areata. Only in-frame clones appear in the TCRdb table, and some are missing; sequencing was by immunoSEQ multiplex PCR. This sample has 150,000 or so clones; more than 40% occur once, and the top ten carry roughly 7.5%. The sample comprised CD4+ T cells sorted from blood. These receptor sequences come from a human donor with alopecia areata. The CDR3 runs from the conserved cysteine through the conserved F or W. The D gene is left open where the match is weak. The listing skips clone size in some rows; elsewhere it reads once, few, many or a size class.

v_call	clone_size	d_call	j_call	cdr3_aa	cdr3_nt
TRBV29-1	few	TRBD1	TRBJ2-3	CSAQMGQGIQNTQYF	TGCAGCGCCCAAATGGGACAGGGGATTCAAAATACGCAGTATTTT
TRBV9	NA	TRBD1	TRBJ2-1	CASSSKLLGQGRREQFF	TGTGCCAGCAGCTCAAAGCTCCTTGGACAGGGGAGGCGGGAGCAGTTCTTC
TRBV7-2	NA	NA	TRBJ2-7	CASTKGRTSYEQYF	TGTGCCAGCACCAAGGGGAGGACCTCCTACGAGCAGTACTTC
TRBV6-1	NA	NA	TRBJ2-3	CASSPGSGRTDTQYF	TGTGCCAGCAGTCCCGGGAGCGGACGCACAGATACGCAGTATTTT
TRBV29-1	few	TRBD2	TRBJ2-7	CSVGGAGGPYEQYF	TGCAGCGTTGGCGGGGCGGGAGGACCCTACGAGCAGTACTTC
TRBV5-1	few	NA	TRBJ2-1	CASSPRIFLGNEQFF	TGCGCCAGCAGCCCTAGGATCTTTTTGGGGAATGAGCAGTTCTTC
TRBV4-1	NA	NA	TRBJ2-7	CASSLAPAYEQYF	TGCGCCAGCAGCCTCGCGCCGGCCTACGAGCAGTACTTC
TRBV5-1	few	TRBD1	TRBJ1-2	CASSPGQNYGYTF	TGCGCCAGCAGCCCGGGACAGAACTATGGCTACACCTTC
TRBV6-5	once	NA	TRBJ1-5	CASSATNGNNQPQHF	TGTGCCAGCAGTGCGACGAATGGGAACAATCAGCCCCAGCATTTT
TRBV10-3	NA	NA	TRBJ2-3	CAISTDARRGTDTQYF	TGTGCCATCAGCACGGACGCCCGAAGAGGCACAGATACGCAGTATTTT
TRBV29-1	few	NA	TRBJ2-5	CSVGGTQETQYF	TGCAGCGTTGGCGGGACACAAGAGACCCAGTACTTC
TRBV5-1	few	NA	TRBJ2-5	CASSLAQTLQETQYF	TGCGCCAGCAGCTTGGCACAGACCTTACAAGAGACCCAGTACTTC
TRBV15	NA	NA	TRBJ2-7	CATSRGDNRPYEQYF	TGTGCCACCAGCAGAGGGGACAACCGACCCTACGAGCAGTACTTC
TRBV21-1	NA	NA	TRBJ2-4	CASSKASGTAVPSDIQYF	TGTGCCAGCAGCAAAGCGTCTGGAACAGCGGTCCCGTCGGACATTCAGTACTTC